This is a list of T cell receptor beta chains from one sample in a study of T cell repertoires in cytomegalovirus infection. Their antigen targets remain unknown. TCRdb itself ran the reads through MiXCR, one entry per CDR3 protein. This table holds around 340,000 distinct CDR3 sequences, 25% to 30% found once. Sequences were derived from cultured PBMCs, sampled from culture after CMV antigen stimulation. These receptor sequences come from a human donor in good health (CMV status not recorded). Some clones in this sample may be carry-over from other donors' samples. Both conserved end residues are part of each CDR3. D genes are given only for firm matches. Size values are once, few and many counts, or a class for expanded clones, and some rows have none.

DNA: TGCAGTGCTGCTAGCGGGGGAGACCAAGAGACCCAGTACTTC
CDR3: CSAASGGDQETQYF
D: TRBD2
J: TRBJ2-5
V: TRBV20-1
size: NA

DNA: TGTGCCAGCAGTAAACCAGGGGGAGGAAGGACTGAAGCTTTCTTT
CDR3: CASSKPGGGRTEAFF
D: TRBD1
J: TRBJ1-1
V: TRBV27
size: NA

DNA: TGTGCCAGCAGCGGTGGGACTAGGGGGCCGAACACCATATATTTT
CDR3: CASSGGTRGPNTIYF
D: TRBD1
J: TRBJ1-3
V: TRBV6-1
size: NA

DNA: TGTGCCAGCACCGGGACAGCCAATAATTCACCCCTCCACTTT
CDR3: CASTGTANNSPLHF
D: TRBD1
J: TRBJ1-6
V: TRBV2
size: NA

DNA: TGTGCCAGTAGTATCCCCCGCGGTGGAGGTTTGCAGCCCCAGCATTTT
CDR3: CASSIPRGGGLQPQHF
D: NA
J: TRBJ1-5
V: TRBV19
size: few

DNA: TGCGCCAGCAGCTTGCCATCCGGGACAGGGGCAGATACGCAGTATTTT
CDR3: CASSLPSGTGADTQYF
D: TRBD1
J: TRBJ2-3
V: TRBV5-1
size: many

DNA: TGTGCCAGTAGTATGGTTTGGGGGTTTCAGCCCCAGCATTTT
CDR3: CASSMVWGFQPQHF
D: NA
J: TRBJ1-5
V: TRBV19
size: NA

DNA: TGTGCCAGCAGCAGACAGGTCTCCTACAATGAGCAGTTCTTC
CDR3: CASSRQVSYNEQFF
D: NA
J: TRBJ2-1
V: TRBV11-1
size: NA

DNA: TGCGCCAGCAGCCAATGGGGGATCCAAGAGACCCAGTACTTC
CDR3: CASSQWGIQETQYF
D: NA
J: TRBJ2-5
V: TRBV4-1
size: NA

DNA: TGTGCCAGCAGTTACTCGGGGGCAGGGGTTGGGGTGGACTATGGCTACACCTTC
CDR3: CASSYSGAGVGVDYGYTF
D: NA
J: TRBJ1-2
V: TRBV6-5
size: NA

DNA: TGTGCCATCAGTGAGTCGATGGCTCTAGACCCGTATGGCTACACCTTC
CDR3: CAISESMALDPYGYTF
D: NA
J: TRBJ1-2
V: TRBV10-3
size: NA

DNA: TGTGCCAGCAGTTTAGGGCTAGGGACCGCGGGGGATGGCTACACCTTC
CDR3: CASSLGLGTAGDGYTF
D: NA
J: TRBJ1-2
V: TRBV12-3/TRBV12-4
size: few

DNA: TGTGCCAGCAGTGCCAGCGGGGACAAGAACACTGAAGCTTTCTTT
CDR3: CASSASGDKNTEAFF
D: NA
J: TRBJ1-1
V: TRBV12-3/TRBV12-4
size: NA

DNA: TGTGCCAGCAGCTTAGATCCCATACCCCCCGAGTGGTACTTC
CDR3: CASSLDPIPPEWYF
D: NA
J: TRBJ2-7
V: TRBV11-2
size: NA